Listed below are T cell receptor beta chains from one sample, sequenced in a study of T-cell memory formation after mild COVID-19. TCRdb re-analysed the 5' RACE reads in MiXCR, keeping a single row per CDR3 protein. The profile covers roughly 170,000 distinct CDR3 sequences, with over 20% appearing a single time and more than 20% taken by the ten largest. The sequencing sample was made of PBMCs or a T cell subset sorted from them (not recorded which). The receptors originated from an adult woman who had mild COVID-19 (a few samples of this study predate the infection). Cell type and time point are not known. Each CDR3 is given with its conserved first and last residue. The D gene is left open where the match is weak. Some rows have no size entry. The others give once, few or many, or a class for an expanded clone.

v_call,j_call,clone_size,d_call,cdr3_nt,cdr3_aa
TRBV21-1,TRBJ2-5,NA,NA,TGTGCCGGCCCACGGGCCCGGGTGGAGTACCAAGAGACCCAGTACTTC,CAGPRARVEYQETQYF
TRBV19,TRBJ1-5,once,NA,TGTGCCAGTAGTATTTCCAGGGTTGGTCAGCCCCAGCATTTT,CASSISRVGQPQHF
TRBV29-1,TRBJ2-6,NA,NA,TGCAGCGTTGTTTCAGGGATCTCTGGGGCCAACGTCCTGACTTTC,CSVVSGISGANVLTF
TRBV12-3/TRBV12-4,TRBJ2-5,NA,TRBD1,TGTGCCAGCAGTACAGGGACAGGGAAAAAGACCCAGTACTTC,CASSTGTGKKTQYF
TRBV15,TRBJ2-7,few,TRBD2,TGTGCCACCTCTAACGGGAGGGTCGAGCAGTACTTC,CATSNGRVEQYF
TRBV29-1,TRBJ2-1,few,TRBD2,TGCAGCGTTCCTAGCGGAGACAATGAGCAGTTCTTC,CSVPSGDNEQFF
TRBV21-1,TRBJ2-3,NA,NA,TGTGCCAGCAGCAAATCTAGGTGGTCTAGCACAGATACGCAGTATTTT,CASSKSRWSSTDTQYF
TRBV5-6,TRBJ2-7,NA,TRBD1,TGTGCCAGCAGCTTATTGGCCGGGGACAGGGGGCCCGAGCAGTACTTC,CASSLLAGDRGPEQYF
TRBV4-3,TRBJ2-7,few,TRBD1,TGCGCCAGCAGCCCCGGTCCCAGGGGGAGCTCCTACGAGCAGTACTTC,CASSPGPRGSSYEQYF
TRBV7-8,TRBJ2-5,NA,NA,TGTGCCAGCAGCTTAGTTGGTCCCACAGTATACGAGACCCAGTACTTC,CASSLVGPTVYETQYF
TRBV5-5,TRBJ2-7,few,NA,TGTGCCAGCAGCCCCGGAGAGGCCTCCTACGAGCAGTACTTC,CASSPGEASYEQYF
TRBV6-2/TRBV6-3,TRBJ1-5,few,TRBD1,TGTGCCAGCAGTTACTCGATTGTCGCAGGGGGCTCAAGCAATCAGCCCCAGCATTTT,CASSYSIVAGGSSNQPQHF
TRBV4-1,TRBJ2-1,few,TRBD2,TGCGCCAGCAGCCTATTCGGGCGGGGGGGCGTCGATGAGCAGTTCTTC,CASSLFGRGGVDEQFF
TRBV12-3/TRBV12-4,TRBJ1-1,few,NA,TGTGCCAGCAGCACTCAGGGAGGTAACACTGAAGCTTTCTTT,CASSTQGGNTEAFF
TRBV7-9,TRBJ2-3,few,TRBD2,TGTGCCAGCAGCAGTTGGGTACTAGCGGGAACAGATACGCAGTATTTT,CASSSWVLAGTDTQYF
TRBV5-1,TRBJ2-1,few,TRBD2,TGCGCCAGCAGCTTACGGGAGGGCTCCTACAATGAGCAGTTCTTC,CASSLREGSYNEQFF
TRBV15,TRBJ1-4,NA,NA,TGTGCCACCAGTGTCCAGCAGGGGCCTGGAGAAAAACTGTTTTTT,CATSVQQGPGEKLFF
TRBV7-9,TRBJ2-7,NA,NA,TGTGCCAGCAGCTCCCCCGGGCCCAGGGCCTCCTACGAGCAGTACTTC,CASSSPGPRASYEQYF
TRBV12-3/TRBV12-4,TRBJ2-5,NA,TRBD1,TGTGCCAGCAGCGGATTTACCCGGGACAGAACGAATGGGGAGACCCAGTACTTC,CASSGFTRDRTNGETQYF
TRBV4-1,TRBJ1-1,few,NA,TGCGCCAGCAGCCAAATAGGCCTGATGAGGGGGGGCGACACTGAAGCTTTCTTT,CASSQIGLMRGGDTEAFF
TRBV13,TRBJ1-1,few,TRBD1,TGTGCCAGCAGCGCACGAACAGGGGTCAACACTGAAGCTTTCTTT,CASSARTGVNTEAFF
TRBV7-3,TRBJ2-1,NA,NA,TGTGCCAGCAGCCCCTATGGAGGGTATAGGGATGAGCAGTTCTTC,CASSPYGGYRDEQFF
TRBV27,TRBJ2-7,NA,NA,TGTGCCAGCAGCTACACAGTCGGATACGAGCAGTACTTC,CASSYTVGYEQYF
TRBV12-3/TRBV12-4,TRBJ1-1,NA,NA,TGTGCCAGCAGTTGGCCGCAGGGTGGCAACACTGAAGCTTTCTTT,CASSWPQGGNTEAFF
TRBV25-1,TRBJ2-7,once,TRBD2,TGTGCCAGCAGTGTGACGGGACTAGCGGGAGCATTGAGCTCCTACGAGCAGTACTTC,CASSVTGLAGALSSYEQYF
TRBV7-8,TRBJ2-7,few,NA,TGTGCCAGCAGCCCTCGACTCCCGAACCTCGTCGACGAGCAGTACTTC,CASSPRLPNLVDEQYF
TRBV25-1,TRBJ2-7,NA,TRBD1,TGTGCCAGCAGTGAAGGACAGGGTCCTTCCTACGAGCAGTACTTC,CASSEGQGPSYEQYF
TRBV9,TRBJ2-7,NA,TRBD1,TGTGCCAGCAGCGTACTAGGACAGGGGAACGGGCAGTACTTC,CASSVLGQGNGQYF
TRBV2,TRBJ1-2,few,NA,TGTGCCAGCAGTGAGAGAGCAATAGGAGAGGGCTACACCTTC,CASSERAIGEGYTF
TRBV4-1,TRBJ1-2,NA,NA,TGCGCCAGCAGCCAAGTCGGCAACGACTATGGCTACACCTTC,CASSQVGNDYGYTF
TRBV24-1,TRBJ1-2,few,NA,TGTGCCACCAGTGTCGCGGGGAACTATGGCTACACCTTC,CATSVAGNYGYTF
TRBV27,TRBJ1-2,few,NA,TGTGCCAGCAGTTTATACCCCCCTGACAGTAACTATGGCTACACCTTC,CASSLYPPDSNYGYTF
TRBV7-3,TRBJ2-1,NA,TRBD2,TGTGCCAGCAGCTCAGACCCCGCTATAGCGGGGGGACCGGTTGAGCAGTTCTTC,CASSSDPAIAGGPVEQFF
TRBV6-6,TRBJ2-2,few,TRBD1,TGTGCCAGCAGACACCGGGACAGGGAGTCCGGGGAGCTGTTTTTT,CASRHRDRESGELFF
TRBV9,TRBJ2-1,few,TRBD1,TGTGCCAGCAGCGTAGGACAGGGGGCATCTACTGAGCAGTTCTTC,CASSVGQGASTEQFF
TRBV7-8,TRBJ1-5,few,NA,TGTGCCAGCAGCTCACACGTGGGGGGTCAGCCCCAGCATTTT,CASSSHVGGQPQHF
TRBV3-1,TRBJ2-1,NA,NA,TGTGCCAGCAGCCAAGTAGGGCTAGCAGGAGGGAATGAGCAGTTCTTC,CASSQVGLAGGNEQFF
TRBV6-5,TRBJ2-1,NA,NA,TGTGCCAGCAGTTACGGGGCAAAAATCAATGAGCAGTTCTTC,CASSYGAKINEQFF
TRBV7-9,TRBJ1-6,few,NA,TGTGCCAGCAGCTTTAATTCACCCCTCCACTTT,CASSFNSPLHF
TRBV6-1,TRBJ2-2,few,NA,TGTGCCATCGAAGACAGGCTTGGGGGGGAGCTGTTTTTT,CAIEDRLGGELFF
TRBV6-6,TRBJ2-7,many,NA,TGTGCCAGCAGTTATTCTGGGACCGAGCAGTACTTC,CASSYSGTEQYF
TRBV4-1,TRBJ2-7,few,NA,TGCGCCAGCAGCCTCACCGACTCCTCCTACGAGCAGTACTTC,CASSLTDSSYEQYF
TRBV29-1,TRBJ2-1,few,TRBD1,TGCAGCGTTGAAGTGGCCGGGGATCGGGACAGCTACAATGAGCAGTTCTTC,CSVEVAGDRDSYNEQFF
TRBV6-2/TRBV6-3,TRBJ2-7,few,NA,TGTGCCAGCAGTTACCCGGACCCCCGGGTGTACTTC,CASSYPDPRVYF
TRBV9,TRBJ1-5,many,NA,TGTGCCAGCAGCGTAGTCGGTGACGCTCAGCCCCAGCATTTT,CASSVVGDAQPQHF
TRBV24-1,TRBJ2-2,few,NA,TGTGCCACCAGTGATTTGATGAGTTCCGGGGAGCTGTTTTTT,CATSDLMSSGELFF
TRBV20-1,TRBJ2-3,NA,NA,TGCAGTGCTAGAGATAGAAGCCGAGGCACAGATACGCAGTATTTT,CSARDRSRGTDTQYF
TRBV20-1,TRBJ2-3,medium-sized,TRBD2,TGCAGTGCTAGAGATCTCAGGCGGGGGGAGGCAGATACGCAGTATTTT,CSARDLRRGEADTQYF
TRBV27,TRBJ1-1,NA,NA,TGTGCCAGCACCCCGGGCGGTGGGGTCACTGAAGCTTTCTTT,CASTPGGGVTEAFF
TRBV7-9,TRBJ2-7,NA,NA,TGTGCCAGCAGCGTGCGAACGTACGAGCAGTACTTC,CASSVRTYEQYF
TRBV6-2/TRBV6-3,TRBJ2-1,NA,NA,TGTGCCAGCAGCATTTCCTGGGGGAATGAGCAGTTCTTC,CASSISWGNEQFF
TRBV20-1,TRBJ2-1,NA,TRBD2,TGCAGTGCCCACCCCTCAGCGGGGAGCTCCTACAATGAGCAGTTCTTC,CSAHPSAGSSYNEQFF
TRBV5-5,TRBJ2-1,NA,TRBD2,TGTGCCAGCAGCGAAACCGGGACTAACTATGAGCAGTTCTTC,CASSETGTNYEQFF